The sequence of this TCR beta chain was determined in a study of blood T cell repertoires in COVID-19. This CDR3 comprises 14 residues. Germline trimming cut 6 bases from V and 0 bases from J; bases unmatched to any gene: 5. Germline CDR1 and CDR2: SQVTM and ANQGSEA. Participants were aged about 18 to 100 years from about 25 US areas. Assignments of participants to cohorts depended upon their own reported clinical history. Recovered status applied to Cohort 3 donors who had two consecutive negative PCRs. It also applied to those with clearance or with symptom resolution. In the authors' workflow: For nucleated cells, counts were estimated from reference gene primer amplification. The table came from immunoSEQ multiplex PCR; TCRdb's copy has only in-frame clones and leaves some out. That table supplies the V and J calls and clone size; D and trimming were determined from the DNA. The sample yields over 200,000 clones, roughly 85% seen once.

This clone has a single count. The sequenced sample was PBMCs or T cells enriched from blood (not recorded which). The chain carries TRBV29-1 and TRBJ2-1, with 7 positions matching TRBD2. The source of this sequence is a man aged 30 to 45 who had recovered from COVID-19. CDR3 protein: CSVARDYSYNEQFF. The CDR3 DNA is TGCAGCGTCGCCCGGGACTACTCCTACAATGAGCAGTTCTTC.